Below, 23 T cell receptor beta chains from the same sample are listed, as sequenced in a study of T cells in Graves' hyperthyroidism and ophthalmopathy. From RNA transcripts, TCR beta CDR3 regions were amplified. The TCR CDR3 was amplified in a first-round RT-PCR using the HTBI primer set. TCRdb reanalysed the multiplex PCR reads using MiXCR and keeps one entry per CDR3 protein. The sample carries about 350,000 distinct CDR3 sequences, over 11% recorded once. The sequenced sample consisted of blood. The receptors shown here come from a woman in her twenties or thirties with Graves' hyperthyroidism.

In its sample, this clonotype was seen many times. The chain employs TRBV20-1 and TRBJ2-7; D may be TRBD2 (5 bases). Germline CDR1 is DFQATT and CDR2 is SNEGSKA (reference sequence). V lost 6 bases, J lost 0 bases, and 9 bases lay in between. CDR3 size: 12 residues. The CDR3 DNA is TGCAGTGCCGGAGCGGACTCCTACGAGCAGTACTTC. Translating it yields CSAGADSYEQYF.

V is TRBV20-1 and J is TRBJ2-7; TRBD2 matches at 8 bases. Losses at the gene ends were 4 bases for V and 1 base for J; bases not matched to a gene: 9. In germline, CDR1 is DFQATT, CDR2 SNEGSKA (reference sequence). The CDR3 runs 15 residues. The CDR3: CSATLRTSLSYEQYF. CDR3 bases: TGCAGTGCTACCCTACGGACTAGCTTATCCTACGAGCAGTACTTC.

This clonotype showed up many times. The CDR3 nucleotides are TGTGCCTCCCCCAGGTGGGACCGGACTAACTATGGCTACACCTTC. It specifies CASPRWDRTNYGYTF. This chain uses TRBV30 with TRBJ1-2; TRBD1 is a possible D gene (5 bases). CDR1 and CDR2 (germline): GTSNPN, SVGIG (reference sequence). The CDR3 has 15 residues. The germline V and J ends were trimmed by 7 bases and 0 bases, with 18 bases remaining between them.

The rearrangement links TRBV29-1 to TRBJ2-1; no reliable D call. The CDR3 is 16 residues long. Germline CDR1 and CDR2: SQVTM and ANQGSEA. Trimming left V 7 bases short and J 3 bases short, with 22 bases between. CDR3 region: CSARPRTGVVYNEQFF. CDR3 in DNA: TGCAGCGCGCGACCTCGTACGGGCGTCGTCTACAATGAGCAGTTCTTC.

This clonotype turned up a few times. The V call is TRBV30, the J call TRBJ2-3; TRBD2 might be the D (5 bases). Trimming cost V 1 base and J 1 base, with 18 bases left between them. The CDR3 covers 17 residues. Germline V gene lookup returns CDR1 GTSNPN and CDR2 SVGIG (reference sequence). CDR3 sequence reads: CAWSGTGSRIGTDTQYF. As DNA, the CDR3 is TGTGCCTGGAGTGGGACGGGGAGTCGGATTGGCACAGATACGCAGTATTTT.

This clonotype was observed many times. This chain joins TRBV12-3 or TRBV12-4 and TRBJ2-5; the match to TRBD1 covers 8 bases. This CDR3 comprises 14 residues. The V gene end was trimmed by 5 bases and the J gene end by 5 bases; junction bases not matched to a gene: 7. The CDR3 protein is CASSPPGGRETQYF. DNA of the CDR3: TGTGCCAGCAGTCCACCAGGGGGCCGGGAGACCCAGTACTTC.

This clonotype showed up just a few times. J is TRBJ2-7 and V is TRBV6-5; D is uncertain. Germline V gene sequence: CDR1 MNHEY, CDR2 SVGAGI. Trimming stripped 0 bases from V and 6 bases from J, with 9 bases between. This CDR3 contains 13 residues. As DNA, the CDR3 is TGTGCCAGCAGTTACTCGAAAGAGATCGAGCAGTACTTC. Translating gives CASSYSKEIEQYF.

This clonotype appeared many times. The chain links TRBV7-6 to TRBJ2-2; no clear D. The CDR3 spans 15 residues. Between the trimmed V and J ends, which lost 0 bases and 6 bases, there was a span of 11 bases. Germline values: CDR1 SGHVS, CDR2 FNYEAQ. This CDR3 is CASSLARSEAGELFF. CDR3 nucleotide sequence: TGTGCCAGCAGCTTAGCGAGGTCCGAAGCCGGGGAGCTGTTTTTT.

This clonotype was found many times. The chain joins TRBV11-2 to TRBJ2-5; D is uncertain. Germline CDR1 SGHAT, CDR2 FQNNGV. The CDR3 extends over 14 amino acids. V lost 4 bases to trimming and J lost 0 bases, with 9 bases between them. The CDR3 loop is CASSSGAYQETQYF. The CDR3 bases are TGTGCCAGCAGCTCCGGAGCGTACCAAGAGACCCAGTACTTC.

The count of this clonotype is one. The V call is TRBV12-3 or TRBV12-4, the J call TRBJ1-1; possibly TRBD1 for D (6 bases). Trimming took 2 bases from V and 4 from J, leaving 14 bases between them. The CDR3 consists of 15 residues. The CDR3 region is CASSLWQGMATEAFF. CDR3 nucleotides: TGTGCCAGCAGTTTATGGCAGGGGATGGCCACTGAAGCTTTCTTT.

This clonotype has ten or more counts. The V call is TRBV28, the J call TRBJ1-1, with D unresolved. Trimming took 2 bases from V and 8 from J, leaving 12 bases between them. This CDR3 contains 13 residues. Per germline, CDR1 MDHEN and CDR2 SYDVKM. Here the CDR3 DNA reads TGTGCCAGCAGTTTAGCCCACGGAAACGAAGCTTTCTTT. Translated: CASSLAHGNEAFF.

The sample holds a few counts of this clonotype. The V gene is TRBV18, the J gene TRBJ2-2; possible D gene TRBD1, 6 bases. The CDR3 consists of 15 residues. Germline values: CDR1 KGHSH, CDR2 LQKENI. The V end was cut by 5 bases, the J end by 0 bases, with 10 bases between. This CDR3 reads CASSRQGPNTGELFF. The DNA for the CDR3 is TGTGCCAGCTCAAGGCAGGGGCCGAACACCGGGGAGCTGTTTTTT.

This clonotype showed up just a few times. V gene TRBV20-1 combines with J gene TRBJ2-5; 9 nucleotides align to TRBD1. V lost 3 bases to trimming and J lost 2 bases; unmatched junction nucleotides: 4. This CDR3 has 14 residues. Germline CDR1 DFQATT, CDR2 SNEGSKA (reference sequence). The CDR3 nucleotides are TGCAGTGCTAGGCCGACAGGGGGACAAGAGACCCAGTACTTC. Translation: CSARPTGGQETQYF.

This sequence joins TRBV10-1 and TRBJ2-5; perhaps TRBD1 as D (5 bases). V was trimmed by 0 bases and J by 3 bases, leaving 8 bases between them. The CDR3 length is 14 residues. CDR1 is WNHNN, CDR2 SYGVQD, per germline (reference sequence). CDR3 sequence: CASSESLGEETQYF. In nucleotides, the CDR3 is TGCGCCAGCAGTGAGTCTTTAGGGGAAGAGACCCAGTACTTC.

This clonotype has a count of ten or more. J is TRBJ2-7 and V is TRBV27, with 8 bases aligning to TRBD2. The ends lost 5 bases at V and 1 base at J; junction bases unmatched: 10. Germline-derived CDR1 and CDR2 are MNHEY and SMNVEV (reference sequence). The CDR3 runs 16 residues. The chain's CDR3 is CASSPITSGLSYEQYF. The CDR3 DNA reads TGTGCCAGCAGTCCTATCACTAGCGGATTATCCTACGAGCAGTACTTC.

The CDR3 loop is CASSSSGRHPDTQYF. The CDR3, as DNA: TGTGCCAGCAGTTCTAGCGGGAGGCACCCAGATACGCAGTATTTT. The rearrangement joins TRBV12-3 or TRBV12-4 to TRBJ2-3; 11 bases agree with TRBD2. Losses at the gene ends were 4 bases for V and 4 bases for J; bases not matched to a gene: 4. This CDR3 is 15 amino acids long.

The V and J genes are TRBV4-2 and TRBJ2-3; 9 nucleotides align to TRBD2. Germline loops: CDR1 LGHNA, CDR2 YNFKEQ. This CDR3 spans 16 amino acids. With 3 bases clipped from V and 5 bases from J, the junction kept 9 bases outside the gene matches. The CDR3: CASSQRGREGRDTQYF. In nucleotides, the CDR3 is TGTGCCAGCAGCCAGAGGGGGCGGGAGGGCCGAGATACGCAGTATTTT.

The chain has TRBV30 and TRBJ2-3; TRBD2 aligns across 9 bases. Trimming took 4 bases from V and 4 from J; bases not matched to a gene: 3. The CDR3 extends over 13 amino acids. Germline V gene lookup returns CDR1 GTSNPN and CDR2 SVGIG (reference sequence). The CDR3 region is CAWNLAGADTQYF. The CDR3 region has the DNA TGTGCCTGGAACTTAGCGGGGGCAGATACGCAGTATTTT.

This clonotype has a handful of counts. The chain combines TRBV12-3 or TRBV12-4 with TRBJ2-1, with D hard to call. V shed 2 bases and J shed 10 bases, with 6 bases lying between them. CDR3 size: 11 residues. The CDR3 loop reads CASSLRREQFF. DNA for the CDR3: TGTGCCAGCAGTTTAAGGCGGGAGCAGTTCTTC.

This clonotype turned up a few times. The chain joins TRBV9 to TRBJ2-3; D tentatively reads TRBD1 or TRBD2 (5 bases each). Germline-derived CDR1 and CDR2 are SGDLS and YYNGEE. V lost 0 bases and J lost 2, with 10 bases in between. The CDR3 runs to 15 residues. CDR3 DNA: TGTGCCAGCAGCGTAGACCTGGGGACCACAGATACGCAGTATTTT. It is translated as CASSVDLGTTDTQYF. Combining the CDR3 with reference TRBV9 and TRBJ2-3 gives the whole variable domain DSGVTQTPKHLITATGQRVTLRCSPRSGDLSVYWYQQSLDQGLQFLIQYYNGEERAKGNILERFSAQQFPDLHSELNLSSLELGDSALYFCASSVDLGTTDTQYFGPGTRLTVL.

This clonotype has just a few counts. V usage is TRBV6-1 and J usage is TRBJ1-5; D possibly corresponds to TRBD1 (5 bases). The CDR3 length is 15 residues. CDR1 and CDR2 (germline): MNHNS, SASEGT. Trimming stripped 6 bases from V and 1 base from J, with 13 bases between. This CDR3 reads CASRSGGGSNQPQHF. CDR3 nucleotide sequence: TGTGCCAGCAGGTCGGGTGGGGGAAGCAATCAGCCCCAGCATTTT.

The sample holds many counts of this clonotype. V and J are TRBV12-3 or TRBV12-4 and TRBJ2-7; no firm D call. Trimming pared 3 bases from V and 2 bases from J, leaving 11 bases between. There are 14 residues in the CDR3. Here the CDR3 reads CASSLTNNAYEQYF. CDR3 coding DNA: TGTGCCAGCAGTTTGACCAACAACGCCTACGAGCAGTACTTC.

In this sample, this clonotype turned up many times. The chain is built from TRBV10-3 and TRBJ2-5; D not resolved. Trimming removed 7 bases at V and 3 bases at J, with 12 bases between. This CDR3 is built from 13 residues. Per the germline V gene, CDR1 is ENHRY and CDR2 is SYGVKD. The CDR3 here is CAIMGPVEETQYF. The CDR3 region has the DNA TGTGCCATCATGGGTCCCGTCGAAGAGACCCAGTACTTC.